This TCR beta chain appears in the sequencing data of a study of blood T cell repertoires in COVID-19 (TCRdb year 2020). Notes on the research overall: Collaborator samples came from the United States, Italy and Spain and covered acute and convalescent phases of COVID-19. The prospective study material was composed of cDNA or gDNA derived from T cells, B-cell-depleted T cells, or PBMCs. The dataset comprised deeply sampled blood TCRbeta repertoires from subjects exposed to, actively infected with, or recovered from COVID-19. The repertoires were made available in a free public database intended to serve as a resource for research on the immune response to SARS-CoV-2. The samples were drawn from the first 160 participants of the ongoing ImmuneRACE study and from 1,254 subjects provided by 6 global collaborators. The sample metadata nearly always contained a de-identified subject ID, COVID-19 status, age in years and sex. Where available, HLA class I and class II types were taken from metadata supplied by the sample provider and were not determined by assay-based typing. Here is what the overall study found, with its caveats: How much clinical and demographic metadata was included differed by source and by participant, and the metadata was provided uncurated.

The immunoSEQ Assay, a bias-controlled multiplex PCR, was used to amplify TCRbeta CDR3 regions from genomic DNA. For the original study's pipeline: The number of nucleated cells in each sample was estimated by amplification of reference gene primers within the assay. To quantify the absolute abundance of each unique TCRbeta CDR3 rearrangement, sequence reads were collapsed and filtered. For each sample, productive Simpson clonality was calculated as the square root of Simpson's diversity index over productive rearrangements. TCRdb took over this immuneACCESS table, retaining in-frame rearrangements with V and J assigned. Such tables are incomplete; in checked studies, under half of the missing clones stem from an unresolved V gene, and the remainder is unexplained. That table furnishes V, J and clone size, whereas the DNA furnished D and trimming. The table for this sample lists tens of thousands of clones; roughly 79% of them were counted only once. Together, the top ten hold 15% to 20% of the sample.

Whole blood was collected in K2EDTA tubes by collaborating institutions according to the institutions' own protocols. Collaborator samples were shipped for TCRbeta analysis as frozen whole blood, isolated PBMCs, or DNA extracted from either sample type. Deletion took 6 bases off V and 1 base off J, with a span of 9 bases between the germline ends. From a lookup of the germline V gene, CDR1 and CDR2 are MNHEY and SVGEGT. The CDR3 spans 13 residues, from the cysteine through the phenylalanine. Just CDR3 DNA is preserved here, 39 bases in frame from base 1. In the case of this clone: Its antigen has not been determined. No much larger clone exists at a distance of one base, and base qualities are not known.

This TCR was sampled from a human donor in a cohort sampled during active COVID-19. The chain was built from TRBV6-2 or TRBV6-3 and TRBJ1-1, with TRBD1 tentatively as D gene (5 bases match). Sequenced material: peripheral blood. The DNA reads TGTGCCAGCAGCTCCACAGGGAACACTGAAGCTTTCTTT. This sequence encodes CASSSTGNTEAFF.